Shown below are 13 T cell receptor beta chains from a single sample sequenced in a study of cytomegalovirus exposure and HLA in healthy donors. The PCR had 60 Vbeta and 13 Jbeta primers. The data were produced by immunoSEQ multiplex PCR, yet TCRdb's version contains in-frame clones alone and is incomplete. There are around 100,000 clones in the sample; roughly 70% occur only once, and 8% to 13% lies in the top ten. The sequenced sample was PBMCs. These receptors were taken from a man aged 50 to 59 in good health and CMV-seronegative.

This clone has just a few counts. The rearrangement joins TRBV7-8 to TRBJ2-5, with 14 bases aligning to TRBD2. The J call is doubtful: the DNA matches TRBJ2-7 better. The CDR3 consists of 15 residues. Germline CDR1 and CDR2: SGHVS and FQNEAQ. As DNA, the CDR3 is TGTGCCAGCAGCTCCGTTGGACTAGCGGGAGGCGAGCAGTACTTC. Its protein product is CASSSVGLAGGEQYF.

The V call is TRBV30, the J call TRBJ2-4; the D gene is possibly TRBD2 (5 bases). The germline CDR1 and CDR2 sequences are GTSNPN and SVGIG (reference sequence). V gave up 1 base and J gave up 9 bases, with 25 bases separating them. This CDR3 is 17 amino acids long. The CDR3 DNA is TGTGCCTGGAGTGGCGTAACCGCGACGGCACGGGGTAGCATTCAGTACTTC. Its protein product is CAWSGVTATARGSIQYF.

The J gene is TRBJ2-1, the V gene TRBV5-1; TRBD1 agrees at 10 bases. The trim removed 1 base at V and 5 bases at J, leaving 3 bases unmatched. Germline lookup yields CDR1 SGHRS and CDR2 YFSETQ. The CDR3 totals 15 residues. CDR3 residues: CASSLFGQGDNEQFF. The CDR3 DNA sequence: TGCGCCAGCAGCTTGTTTGGACAGGGGGACAATGAGCAGTTCTTC.

The chain uses TRBV5-1 and TRBJ2-7, with 7 bases matching TRBD1. The CDR3 covers 15 residues. V was clipped by 6 bases and J by 6 bases; unmatched bases: 15. The germline CDR1 and CDR2 sequences are SGHRS and YFSETQ. For the CDR3, the DNA is TGCGCCAGCACCCCCGACAGGGCTACCTCCGGCGAGCAGTACTTC. Translated: CASTPDRATSGEQYF.

V and J are TRBV10-3 and TRBJ2-3; 8 bases map to TRBD1. This CDR3 is 14 amino acids long. CDR1 is ENHRY and CDR2 is SYGVKD in the germline V gene. V shed 4 bases and J 3 bases; nucleotides not matched to a gene: 3. The CDR3 coding sequence is TGTGCCATCAGTGCAGGACAGGGTACAGATACGCAGTATTTT. Encoded protein: CAISAGQGTDTQYF.

The rearrangement joins TRBV29-1 to TRBJ2-7, with 9 bases that match TRBD1. The CDR3 spans 16 residues. Per germline, CDR1 SQVTM and CDR2 ANQGSEA. The J segment lost 5 bases and the V segment lost 0 bases, leaving 11 bases of the junction unmatched. In DNA form, the CDR3 reads TGCAGCGTTGAAGAGATTGGGGCGGGACAGGGACACGAGCAGTACTTC. This sequence encodes CSVEEIGAGQGHEQYF.

The chain joins TRBV10-3 to TRBJ1-5, with D hard to call. Per germline, CDR1 ENHRY and CDR2 SYGVKD. V lost 7 bases to trimming and J lost 1 base, with 11 bases between them. The CDR3 is 14 amino acids. CDR3 in amino acids: CAIKDAVSNQPQHF. The CDR3 region has the DNA TGTGCCATCAAAGACGCGGTAAGCAATCAGCCCCAGCATTTT.

The V call is TRBV7-3, the J call TRBJ2-2, with 7 bases fitting TRBD2. The CDR3 has 15 residues. In germline, CDR1 is SGHTA, CDR2 FQGTGA. V was clipped by 3 bases and J by 5 bases; unmatched bases: 6. The CDR3 sequence is CASSFAGAGTGELFF. The CDR3 bases are TGTGCCAGCAGCTTTGCGGGAGCGGGGACCGGGGAGCTGTTTTTT.

This clone was seen only once. The chain uses TRBV27 and TRBJ2-1, with D perhaps TRBD1 (6 bases). Trimming took off 5 bases at V and 0 bases at J, with 17 bases between the two ends. Germline-derived CDR1 and CDR2 are MNHEY and SMNVEV (reference sequence). The CDR3 length is 17 residues. CDR3 loop: CASSVGTFVSSYNEQFF. CDR3 nucleotide sequence: TGTGCCAGCAGTGTAGGGACATTTGTGAGCTCCTACAATGAGCAGTTCTTC.

The genes are TRBV28 and TRBJ2-7, with TRBD1 identical over 7 bases. The CDR3 runs 15 residues. Germline CDR1 is MDHEN and CDR2 is SYDVKM. Germline trimming cut 2 bases from V and 0 bases from J; bases unmatched to any gene: 4. Here the CDR3 DNA reads TGTGCCAGCAGTTTAACCGGGACAGCCTCCTACGAGCAGTACTTC. Translation gives CASSLTGTASYEQYF.

The rearrangement uses TRBV7-3 and TRBJ2-1; D possibly corresponds to TRBD2 (5 bases). CDR3 length: 16 residues. Per germline, CDR1 SGHTA and CDR2 FQGTGA. The V and J ends lost 4 bases and 0 bases respectively, with 13 bases between them. The CDR3 reads CASSSRAGFSYNEQFF. CDR3 bases: TGTGCCAGCAGCTCCCGGGCGGGTTTCTCCTACAATGAGCAGTTCTTC.

This chain joins TRBV28 and TRBJ2-7; 12 nucleotides align to TRBD2. There are 15 residues in the CDR3. The junction had 9 bases not matched to a gene; V was cut back by 6 bases and J by 6 bases. Germline lookup yields CDR1 MDHEN and CDR2 SYDVKM. The CDR3 sequence: CASRPTSGRSVEQYF. CDR3 DNA sequence: TGTGCCAGCAGACCAACTAGCGGGAGGTCGGTCGAGCAGTACTTC. Complete variable domain (other parts from reference TRBV28 and TRBJ2-7): DVKVTQSSRYLVKRTGEKVFLECVQDMDHENMFWYRQDPGLGLRLIYFSYDVKMKEKGDIPEGYSVSREKKERFSLILESASTNQTSMYLCASRPTSGRSVEQYFGPGTRLTVT.

Only one count was recorded for this clone. The CDR3 nucleotides read TGTGCCAGCTCACCAACAGAGACCCACACTGAAGCTTTCTTT. Translated, it gives CASSPTETHTEAFF. This chain joins TRBV18 and TRBJ1-1, with no clear D. V gave up 2 bases and J gave up 3 bases, with 10 bases separating them. This CDR3 comprises 14 residues. CDR1 is KGHSH, CDR2 LQKENI, per germline.